Listed below are T cell receptor beta chains from one sample, sequenced in a study of molecular identifiers for immune sequencing clone quantification. Via MiXCR, TCRdb re-called the PCR reads, giving one row per CDR3 protein. The table lists about half a million distinct CDR3 sequences, about a fifth of them singletons. What was sequenced was naive CD8+ T cells from blood, with Jurkat cell RNA spiked in. These receptors were taken from a human donor in good health. Some libraries in this study had Jurkat cell RNA spiked in. CDR3s include the opening cysteine and the closing phenylalanine or tryptophan. The D gene is left open where the match is weak. Only part of the rows carry a size: once, few, many, or a class if the clone is expanded.

V gene: TRBV30
D gene: TRBD1
clone size: -
J gene: TRBJ2-2
CDR3 DNA: TGTGCCTGGAGTGTACGACAGGGCGGCACCGGGGAGCTGTTTTTT
CDR3 protein: CAWSVRQGGTGELFF

V gene: TRBV25-1
D gene: -
clone size: -
J gene: TRBJ1-1
CDR3 DNA: TGTGCCAGCAGTGCGGGGCTGGGCACTGAAGCTTTCTTT
CDR3 protein: CASSAGLGTEAFF

V gene: TRBV4-1
D gene: -
clone size: -
J gene: TRBJ1-1
CDR3 DNA: TGCGCCGGCAGCCCGCTTGATGTTTCGGGGTCTGAAGCTTTCTTT
CDR3 protein: CAGSPLDVSGSEAFF

V gene: TRBV12-3/TRBV12-4
D gene: TRBD1
clone size: -
J gene: TRBJ2-2
CDR3 DNA: TGTGCCAGCAGTCCCTACACAGGGGGCAACACCGGGGAGCTGTTTTTT
CDR3 protein: CASSPYTGGNTGELFF

V gene: TRBV11-2
D gene: TRBD2
clone size: few
J gene: TRBJ2-5
CDR3 DNA: TGTGCCAGCAGCTTCCCCGGGACTAGACAAGAGACCCGGTACTTC
CDR3 protein: CASSFPGTRQETRYF

V gene: TRBV12-5
D gene: -
clone size: -
J gene: TRBJ1-1
CDR3 DNA: TGTGCTAGTGGTTTGGTACACGCCGTTGGGACTGAAGCTTTCTTT
CDR3 protein: CASGLVHAVGTEAFF

V gene: TRBV15
D gene: -
clone size: -
J gene: TRBJ2-7
CDR3 DNA: TGTGCCACCAGCACCTCCGACCGCTTTAACTCCTACGAGCAGTACTTC
CDR3 protein: CATSTSDRFNSYEQYF

V gene: TRBV20-1
D gene: -
clone size: many
J gene: TRBJ1-6
CDR3 DNA: TGCAGTGCTAGAGCAGGGAATTCACCCCTCCACTTT
CDR3 protein: CSARAGNSPLHF

V gene: TRBV4-3
D gene: TRBD1
clone size: -
J gene: TRBJ1-1
CDR3 DNA: TGCGCCAGCGGCCAAGGAGGGACAGGGGTCACTGAAGCCTTCTTT
CDR3 protein: CASGQGGTGVTEAFF

V gene: TRBV4-1
D gene: -
clone size: -
J gene: TRBJ2-7
CDR3 DNA: TGCGCCAGCAGTCTCCAGTCTGATATTTCCTACGAGCAGTACTTC
CDR3 protein: CASSLQSDISYEQYF

V gene: TRBV19
D gene: -
clone size: few
J gene: TRBJ1-1
CDR3 DNA: TGTGCCAGTAGTACTTACGGAGGGGGGTTGAACACTGAAGCTTTCTTT
CDR3 protein: CASSTYGGGLNTEAFF

V gene: TRBV30
D gene: TRBD1
clone size: many
J gene: TRBJ2-7
CDR3 DNA: TGTGCCTGGCGGGGACAGGGGGCCTACGAGCAGTACTTC
CDR3 protein: CAWRGQGAYEQYF

V gene: TRBV7-6
D gene: TRBD2
clone size: few
J gene: TRBJ2-3
CDR3 DNA: TGTGCCAGCAGCTTACCAGCGGGGCCTTCATCAGATACGCAGTATTTT
CDR3 protein: CASSLPAGPSSDTQYF

V gene: TRBV12-3/TRBV12-4
D gene: -
clone size: few
J gene: TRBJ2-1
CDR3 DNA: TGTGCCAGCAGTACAGGGAAGGGTTGGTTCAATGAGCAGTTCTTC
CDR3 protein: CASSTGKGWFNEQFF

V gene: TRBV7-9
D gene: -
clone size: -
J gene: TRBJ2-7
CDR3 DNA: TGTGCCAGCAGCCCAAGAGGGGGAGGAGGAACCTACGAGCAGTACTTC
CDR3 protein: CASSPRGGGGTYEQYF

V gene: TRBV12-3/TRBV12-4
D gene: -
clone size: many
J gene: TRBJ2-3
CDR3 DNA: TGTGCCAGCGCGACCGGAGATACGCAGTATTTT
CDR3 protein: CASATGDTQYF

V gene: TRBV7-2
D gene: TRBD1
clone size: many
J gene: TRBJ2-7
CDR3 DNA: TGTGCCAGCAGTGGCGGACAGGTCCCAATCTACGAGCAGTACTTC
CDR3 protein: CASSGGQVPIYEQYF

V gene: TRBV5-6
D gene: -
clone size: -
J gene: TRBJ2-3
CDR3 DNA: TGTGCCAGCAGCTTGAGTGGAGATCACACAGATACGCAGTATTTT
CDR3 protein: CASSLSGDHTDTQYF

V gene: TRBV15
D gene: -
clone size: few
J gene: TRBJ1-1
CDR3 DNA: TGTGCCACCAGCAGGACCCTGAACACTGAAGCTTTCTTT
CDR3 protein: CATSRTLNTEAFF

V gene: TRBV30
D gene: TRBD1
clone size: -
J gene: TRBJ2-5
CDR3 DNA: TGTGCCTGGAGCCCTGGCGGGACAGGGGTTACCCAGTACTTC
CDR3 protein: CAWSPGGTGVTQYF

V gene: TRBV11-2
D gene: -
clone size: few
J gene: TRBJ2-7
CDR3 DNA: TGTGCCAGCAGCCTGGACGATGAAGTCGAGCAGTACTTC
CDR3 protein: CASSLDDEVEQYF

V gene: TRBV14
D gene: TRBD1
clone size: many
J gene: TRBJ1-1
CDR3 DNA: TGTGCCAGCAGCCAATACAGGGGACTACACCCGAACACTGAAGCTTTCTTT
CDR3 protein: CASSQYRGLHPNTEAFF

V gene: TRBV7-9
D gene: -
clone size: -
J gene: TRBJ2-1
CDR3 DNA: TGTGCCAGCAGCTTAGTGTGGGAAACTGACTACAATGAGCAGTTCTTC
CDR3 protein: CASSLVWETDYNEQFF

V gene: TRBV4-3
D gene: TRBD2
clone size: -
J gene: TRBJ2-1
CDR3 DNA: TGCGCCAGCAGCCAAGATTGGGCTAGCGGGGGGTACAATGAGCAGTTCTTC
CDR3 protein: CASSQDWASGGYNEQFF

V gene: TRBV9
D gene: TRBD1
clone size: many
J gene: TRBJ2-7
CDR3 DNA: TGTGCCAGCAGCCCGAGGGACAGGGGGCACAACGAGCAGTACTTC
CDR3 protein: CASSPRDRGHNEQYF

V gene: TRBV3-1
D gene: -
clone size: many
J gene: TRBJ2-7
CDR3 DNA: TGTGCCAGCTACTATGGACGCGGGGACTACGAGCAGTACTTC
CDR3 protein: CASYYGRGDYEQYF

V gene: TRBV28
D gene: -
clone size: many
J gene: TRBJ1-5
CDR3 DNA: TGTGCCAGCAACATCCCCTTCGGGGGGCCCCTTAGCAATCAGCCCCAGCATTTT
CDR3 protein: CASNIPFGGPLSNQPQHF

V gene: TRBV6-1
D gene: TRBD1
clone size: -
J gene: TRBJ2-3
CDR3 DNA: TGTGCCAGCAGTGAAAGGCTTACAGGGGTGGGCACAGATACGCAGTATTTT
CDR3 protein: CASSERLTGVGTDTQYF